What follows are 5 T cell receptor beta chains derived from one specimen sequenced in a study of T cells expressing NK-cell markers. With the 5' RACE reads reprocessed, TCRdb shows one record per CDR3 protein and no DNA. The listing contains a few hundred thousand distinct CDR3 sequences. The sample consisted of blood T cells: a sorted CD56 or NKG2C T cell subset, CD4+ or CD8+ T cells, or bulk PBMC T cells (not recorded which). These receptors all stem from a man aged 18-75 years in good health.

The chain combines TRBV9 with TRBJ2-7; TCRdb names TRBD2, which stays unverified in the absence of DNA. CDR1 and CDR2 (germline): SGDLS, YYNGEE. CDR3 length: 14 residues. The CDR3 region is CASSVGPSTYEQYF.

This rearrangement joins TRBV6-1 to TRBJ1-1; TCRdb's D call of TRBD1 is untestable without DNA. Germline V gives CDR1 MNHNS, CDR2 SASEGT. CDR3 length equals 13 residues. The CDR3 protein is CASSTRGAGEAFF.

The chain couples TRBV27 to TRBJ2-6. This CDR3 spans 16 amino acids. Germline assignment: CDR1 MNHEY and CDR2 SMNVEV (reference sequence). The CDR3 region is CASSYTAFSGANVLTF.

V usage is TRBV20-1 and J usage is TRBJ1-6; there is no DNA to check the TCRdb D call of TRBD1. This CDR3 region has 13 residues. Germline lookup yields CDR1 DFQATT and CDR2 SNEGSKA (reference sequence). CDR3 residues: CSASQGRGSPLHF.

The J gene is TRBJ2-1, the V gene TRBV7-8; TCRdb reports TRBD2, a call that lacks DNA to check it against. Germline V lookup: CDR1 SGHVS, CDR2 FQNEAQ. The CDR3 has 18 amino acids. CDR3 residues: CASSLRGLGPRTNNEQFF.